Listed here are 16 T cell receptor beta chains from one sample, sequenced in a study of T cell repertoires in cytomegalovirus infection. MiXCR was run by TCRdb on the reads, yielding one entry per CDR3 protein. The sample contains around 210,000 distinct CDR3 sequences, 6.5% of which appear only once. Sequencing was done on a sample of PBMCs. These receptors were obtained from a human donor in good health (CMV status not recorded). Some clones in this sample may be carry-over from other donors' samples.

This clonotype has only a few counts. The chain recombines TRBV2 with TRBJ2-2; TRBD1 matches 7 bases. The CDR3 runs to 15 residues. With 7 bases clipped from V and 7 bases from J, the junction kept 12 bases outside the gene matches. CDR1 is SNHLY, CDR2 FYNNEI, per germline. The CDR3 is CASKLQLQGIGELFF. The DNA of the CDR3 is TGTGCCAGCAAACTGCAATTACAGGGGATCGGGGAGCTGTTTTTT.

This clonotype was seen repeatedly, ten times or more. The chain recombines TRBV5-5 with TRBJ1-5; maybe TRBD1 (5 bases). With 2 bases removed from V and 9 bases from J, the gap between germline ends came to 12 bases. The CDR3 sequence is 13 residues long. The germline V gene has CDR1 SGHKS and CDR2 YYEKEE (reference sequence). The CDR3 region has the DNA TGTGCCAGCAGCTTAGAGGGGTTGGGGCCCCAGCATTTT. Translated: CASSLEGLGPQHF.

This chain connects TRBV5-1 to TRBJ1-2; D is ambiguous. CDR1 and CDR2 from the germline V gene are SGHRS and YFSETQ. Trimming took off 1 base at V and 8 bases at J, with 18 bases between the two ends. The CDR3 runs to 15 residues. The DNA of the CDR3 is TGCGCCAGCAGCTTGTATACCGGCGCGGTGGACGGCTACACCTTC. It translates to CASSLYTGAVDGYTF.

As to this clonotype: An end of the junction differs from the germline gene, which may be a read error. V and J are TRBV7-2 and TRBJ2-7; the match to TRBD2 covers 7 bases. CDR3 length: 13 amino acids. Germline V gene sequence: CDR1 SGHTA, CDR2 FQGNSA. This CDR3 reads CASSFRGRGAFFF. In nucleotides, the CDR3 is TGTGCCAGCAGCTTTCGCGGGAGAGGGGCGTTCTTCTTC. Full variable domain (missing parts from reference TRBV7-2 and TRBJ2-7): GAGVSQSPSNKVTEKGKDVELRCDPISGHTALYWYRQSLGQGLEFLIYFQGNSAPDKSGLPSDRFSAERTGGSVSTLTIQRTQQEDSAVYLCASSFRGRGAFFFGPGTRLTVT.

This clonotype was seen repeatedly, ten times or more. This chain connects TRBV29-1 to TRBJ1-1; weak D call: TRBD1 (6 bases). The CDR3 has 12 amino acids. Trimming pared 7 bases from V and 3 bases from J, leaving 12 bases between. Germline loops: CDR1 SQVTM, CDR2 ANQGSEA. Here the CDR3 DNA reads TGCAGCGCCGAGGGGGGGTACACTGAAGCTTTCTTT. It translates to CSAEGGYTEAFF.

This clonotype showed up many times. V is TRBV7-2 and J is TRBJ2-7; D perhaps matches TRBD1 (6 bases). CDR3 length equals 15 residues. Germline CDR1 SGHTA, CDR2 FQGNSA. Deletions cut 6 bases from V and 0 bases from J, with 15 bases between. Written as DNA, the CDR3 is TGTGCCAGCAGTCGGTGGGGGCCAGCCTCCTACGAGCAGTACTTC. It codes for CASSRWGPASYEQYF. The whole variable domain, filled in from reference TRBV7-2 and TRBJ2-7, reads GAGVSQSPSNKVTEKGKDVELRCDPISGHTALYWYRQSLGQGLEFLIYFQGNSAPDKSGLPSDRFSAERTGGSVSTLTIQRTQQEDSAVYLCASSRWGPASYEQYFGPGTRLTVT.

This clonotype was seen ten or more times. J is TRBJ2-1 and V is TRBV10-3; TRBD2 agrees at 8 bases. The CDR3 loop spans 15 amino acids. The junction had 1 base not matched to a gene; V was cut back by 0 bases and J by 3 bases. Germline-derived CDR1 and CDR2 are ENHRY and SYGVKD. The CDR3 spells CAISESSGGYNEQFF. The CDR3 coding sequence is TGTGCCATCAGTGAGTCGAGCGGGGGCTACAATGAGCAGTTCTTC.

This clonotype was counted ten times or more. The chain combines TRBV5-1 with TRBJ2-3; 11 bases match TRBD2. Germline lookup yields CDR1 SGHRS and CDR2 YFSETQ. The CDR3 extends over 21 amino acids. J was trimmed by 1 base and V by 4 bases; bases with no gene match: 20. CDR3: CASSPRGLAAVGAIGTDTQYF. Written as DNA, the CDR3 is TGCGCCAGCAGCCCCCGGGGACTAGCGGCGGTTGGGGCCATCGGCACAGATACGCAGTATTTT. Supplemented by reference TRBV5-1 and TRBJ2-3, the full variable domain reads KAGVTQTPRYLIKTRGQQVTLSCSPISGHRSVSWYQQTPGQGLQFLFEYFSETQRNKGNFPGRFSGRQFSNSRSEMNVSTLELGDSALYLCASSPRGLAAVGAIGTDTQYFGPGTRLTVL.

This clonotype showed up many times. CDR3 sequence: CSVAGIRVRNNEQFF. CDR3 nucleotides: TGCAGCGTTGCAGGGATCCGAGTTCGAAACAATGAGCAGTTCTTC. The chain recombines TRBV29-1 with TRBJ2-1, with a possible D match to TRBD1 (5 bases). Looked up from germline, CDR1 is SQVTM and CDR2 is ANQGSEA. V was trimmed by 4 bases and J by 5 bases, leaving 18 bases between them. This CDR3 contains 15 residues.

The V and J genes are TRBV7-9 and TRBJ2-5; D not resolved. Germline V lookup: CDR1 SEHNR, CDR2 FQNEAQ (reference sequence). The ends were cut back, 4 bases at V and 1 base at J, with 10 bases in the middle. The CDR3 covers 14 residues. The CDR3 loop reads CASSWGRAQETQYF. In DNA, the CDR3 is TGTGCCAGCAGCTGGGGTAGGGCCCAAGAGACCCAGTACTTC.

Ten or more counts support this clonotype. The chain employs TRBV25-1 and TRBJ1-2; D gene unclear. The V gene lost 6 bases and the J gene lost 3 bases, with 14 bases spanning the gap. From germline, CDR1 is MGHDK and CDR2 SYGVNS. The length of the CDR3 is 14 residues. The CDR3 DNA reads TGTGCCAGCAGACCCGACGGGATCGACTATGGCTACACCTTC. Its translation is CASRPDGIDYGYTF.

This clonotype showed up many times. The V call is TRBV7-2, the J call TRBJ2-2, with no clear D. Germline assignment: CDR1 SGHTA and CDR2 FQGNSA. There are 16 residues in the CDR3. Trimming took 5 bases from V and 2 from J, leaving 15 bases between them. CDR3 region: CASSVSLGLNTGELFF. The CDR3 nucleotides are TGTGCCAGCAGCGTATCCTTAGGATTAAACACCGGGGAGCTGTTTTTT.

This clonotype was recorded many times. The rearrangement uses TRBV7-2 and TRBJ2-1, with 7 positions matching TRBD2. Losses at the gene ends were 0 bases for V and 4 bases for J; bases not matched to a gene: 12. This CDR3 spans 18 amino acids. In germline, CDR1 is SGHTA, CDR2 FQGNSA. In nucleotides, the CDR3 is TGTGCCAGCAGCTTAGCGCTGGGGCGGGGGTCCACATACAATGAGCAGTTCTTC. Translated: CASSLALGRGSTYNEQFF.

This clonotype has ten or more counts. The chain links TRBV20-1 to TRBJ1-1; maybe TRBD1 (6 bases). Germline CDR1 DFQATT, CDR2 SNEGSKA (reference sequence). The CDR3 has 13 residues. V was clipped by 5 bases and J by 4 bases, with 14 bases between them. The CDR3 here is CSAPLRGSTEAFF. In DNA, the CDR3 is TGCAGTGCTCCCCTCAGGGGATCCACTGAAGCTTTCTTT.

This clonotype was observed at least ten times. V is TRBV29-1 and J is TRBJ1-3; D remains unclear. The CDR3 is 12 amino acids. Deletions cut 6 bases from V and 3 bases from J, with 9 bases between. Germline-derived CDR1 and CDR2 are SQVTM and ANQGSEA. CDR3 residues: CSVRVLGNTIYF. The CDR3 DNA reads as TGCAGCGTGCGCGTCCTTGGAAACACCATATATTTT.

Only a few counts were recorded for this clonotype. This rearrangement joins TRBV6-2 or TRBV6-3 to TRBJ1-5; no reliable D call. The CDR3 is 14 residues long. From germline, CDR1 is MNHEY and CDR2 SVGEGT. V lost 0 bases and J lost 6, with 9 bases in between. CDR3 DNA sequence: TGTGCCAGCAGTTACTCGAAGCTAGCTCAGCCCCAGCATTTT. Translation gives CASSYSKLAQPQHF.